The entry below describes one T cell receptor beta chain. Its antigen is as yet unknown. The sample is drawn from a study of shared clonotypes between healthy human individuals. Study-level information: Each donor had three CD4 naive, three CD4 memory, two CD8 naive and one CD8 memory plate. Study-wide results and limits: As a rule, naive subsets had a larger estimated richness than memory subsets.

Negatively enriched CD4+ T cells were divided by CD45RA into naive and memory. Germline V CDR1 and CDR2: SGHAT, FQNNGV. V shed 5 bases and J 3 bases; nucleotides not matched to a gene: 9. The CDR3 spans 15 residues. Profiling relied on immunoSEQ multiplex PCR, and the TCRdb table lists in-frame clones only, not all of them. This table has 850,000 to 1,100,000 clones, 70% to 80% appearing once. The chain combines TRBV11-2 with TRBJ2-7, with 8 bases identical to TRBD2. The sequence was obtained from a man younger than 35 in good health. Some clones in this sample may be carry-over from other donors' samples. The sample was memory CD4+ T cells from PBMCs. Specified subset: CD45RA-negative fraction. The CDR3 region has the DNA TGTGCCAGCAGCCCCCTGGGCGGGAGGAGCTACGAGCAGTACTTC. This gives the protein CASSPLGGRSYEQYF.